These T cell receptor beta chains were read from a single sample in a study of blood T cell repertoires in COVID-19. Libraries were prepared by immunoSEQ multiplex PCR; TCRdb keeps only in-frame clonotypes and omits some of them. The sample has roughly 280,000 clones; around 84% are singletons. Sequencing was done on a sample of peripheral blood. These receptors came from a man between 60 and 75 years old with acute or convalescent COVID-19. Both conserved end residues are trimmed from each CDR3. A D gene is named only where the DNA matches it firmly.

>TRBV29-1|.
SVERGSVPWEQF
>TRBV7-9|TRBD1
ARGQELSGELF
>TRBV19|.
ASSTRIYNEQF
>TRBV27|TRBD2
ASSLVGLAANTQY
>TRBV7-9|.
ASSLYSGQSSEAF
>TRBV27|.
ASSLGSPGELF
>TRBV10-2|.
ASRRTASTDTQY
>TRBV9|.
ASSVEAGSSYNEQF
>TRBV4-1|TRBD2
ASSHQWGGRADTQY
>TRBV25-1|.
ASSGASYEQY
>TRBV11-2|.
ASSRGGTDTQY
>TRBV3-1/TRBV3-2|TRBD2
ASSRGTSGPLTGTDTQY
>TRBV18|.
ASSLLQGRGYNEQF
>TRBV19|TRBD2
ATGWEGGTGELF
>TRBV5-8|TRBD2
ASSSGLAGIGETQY
>TRBV29-1|TRBD2
SVGEGWRREQY
>TRBV7-2|TRBD2
ASSLTSVSSYNEQF
>TRBV6-5|TRBD2
ASSYPGGGTDTQY
>TRBV3-1/TRBV3-2|.
ASSPTGQSGNTIY
>TRBV19|.
ASSISGYYGYT
>TRBV12-3/TRBV12-4|TRBD1
ASSRGQGYGYT
>TRBV11-3|TRBD1
ASSPRTGIGEQY
>TRBV12-5|TRBD1
ASGMDRTPYYEQY
>TRBV6-2/TRBV6-3|TRBD1
ASSPSRGGYVYEQY
>TRBV7-3|TRBD1
ASSPGRDRGRHEQY
>TRBV5-1|.
ASSSGPINEKLF
>TRBV7-9|.
ASSFWGSGDTGELF
>TRBV19|.
ASRRGSLSTDTQY
>TRBV5-1|TRBD1
VSSSFGTGTTEAF
>TRBV7-9|.
ASSPWTATTNEKLF
>TRBV11-2|.
ASSTGQLAGSPLH
>TRBV29-1|.
SVMWESHEQY
>TRBV5-1|.
ASSKLGYSYNEQF
>TRBV19|.
ASSMTTGLTALYGYT
>TRBV2|TRBD1
ASSGLDRAETQY
>TRBV4-1|TRBD2
ASSQGRLAVLGEQY
>TRBV24-1|TRBD1
ATSDPGTGLYNEQF